This entry is about one T cell receptor (beta chain). Its antigen is unknown. This record belongs to a study of PD-1 blockade in classical Hodgkin lymphoma. Study as a whole: Administration of nivolumab to patients was at 3 mg/kg intravenously every 2 weeks. Study-wide findings and caveats: Only CD4+ TCR diversity, not CD8+, had risen significantly by C4D1. The origin of the repertoire differences remains undefined, with disease activity or prior therapy as possible causes. Anyone who began nivolumab under 1 year after ASCT was excluded.

Clones were read by immunoSEQ multiplex PCR, and TCRdb kept only the in-frame ones, dropping some. The sample carries 100,000 or so clones, about 92% recorded once. Indicated time point: cycle 4 day 1 (C4D1), after around six weeks of nivolumab. In every patient, relapse followed autologous stem cell transplantation, while exposure to brentuximab vedotin differed. Germline V gene sequence: CDR1 SGHNT, CDR2 YYREEE (reference sequence). The V and J ends lost 3 bases and 1 base respectively, with 10 bases between them. This CDR3 spans 14 amino acids. This TCR derives from a human donor with classical Hodgkin lymphoma. This chain uses TRBV5-4 with TRBJ2-5; TRBD1 might be the D (7 bases). Sequenced material: peripheral blood mononuclear cells (PBMCs), taken before the fourth cycle of nivolumab. As DNA, the CDR3 is TGTGCCAGCAGCTGGGGGGACAGCCAAGAGACCCAGTACTTC. As protein: CASSWGDSQETQYF.